This section outlines one T cell receptor beta chain sequence together with its context. The sample belongs to a study of blood T cell repertoires in COVID-19. Study summary: The study drew acute and convalescent COVID-19 samples from the United States, Italy and Spain. Sample material is recorded as cDNA or gDNA derived from T cells, B-cell-depleted T cells, or PBMCs.

Source study methods: It was from reference gene primer amplification that nucleated cell counts were estimated. Using immunoSEQ multiplex PCR, the repertoire was profiled, and TCRdb retains in-frame clones only, with some absent. Clonal size and the V and J genes are those of that table, whereas D and trimming came from the DNA. The sample has around 60,000 clones, 85% to 90% seen once. This receptor was obtained from a man aged 55 to 70 with active COVID-19. The sample was peripheral blood.

The CDR3 DNA reads TGTGCCAGCTCACCAAGCCAGGGGGCCCACGAGCAGTACTTC. Its translation is CASSPSQGAHEQYF. V usage is TRBV18 and J usage is TRBJ2-7, with 8 nucleotides matching TRBD1. The CDR3 consists of 14 residues. Trimming at V came to 2 bases and at J to 5 bases, leaving 5 bases not matched to a gene. Germline loops: CDR1 KGHSH, CDR2 LQKENI.